The entry below describes one T cell receptor beta chain. This entry is derived from a study of T cell changes during pregnancy in multiple sclerosis. Assay used: immunoSEQ multiplex PCR; TCRdb lists only in-frame clones, some missing. Of about 21,000 clones listed, around 85% were seen once; the top ten hold approximately 19%. Germline CDR1 is SGHRS and CDR2 is YFSETQ. V was clipped by 2 bases and J by 0 bases, with 18 bases between them. The CDR3 runs to 17 residues. Sequenced here: CD8+ T cells from peripheral blood mononuclear cells, sampled after pregnancy. This clonotype was obtained from a female donor in good health, enrolled as a control in a pregnancy study. The genes are TRBV5-1 and TRBJ2-7, with a weak D call TRBD2 (6 bases). CDR3 DNA: TGCGCCAGCAGCTTAACCCGACCGACTAGAAGCTCCTACGAGCAGTACTTC. This sequence encodes CASSLTRPTRSSYEQYF.